A single sample gave rise to the 13 T cell receptor beta chains below, sequenced in a study of regulatory T cells in long-lasting Graves disease. Regarding time point: persistent/refractory GD, antithyroid drugs over 5 years with positive TRAb. RNA extracted from PBMCs served as the sequencing template. Library construction for TCR beta used iRepertoire HTBI primers and Arm-PCR of CDR3 regions. TCRdb independently ran MiXCR on the multiplex PCR reads; one entry per CDR3 protein. The sample lists 400,000 to 450,000 distinct CDR3 sequences, 20% to 30% occurring once. The sequences come from peripheral blood mononuclear cells (PBMCs), collected when the disease was refractory, from a patient treated with antithyroid drugs. The receptors stem from a female donor with Graves disease.

This clonotype came up many times. J is TRBJ2-7 and V is TRBV10-2; TRBD2 aligns across 10 bases. The ends lost 4 bases at V and 4 bases at J; junction bases unmatched: 1. The CDR3 loop spans 13 amino acids. CDR1 is WSHSY and CDR2 is SAAADI in the germline V gene. CDR3 region: CASSGTSGYEQYF. The CDR3, as DNA: TGCGCCAGCAGTGGGACTAGCGGTTACGAGCAGTACTTC.

The chain carries TRBV25-1 and TRBJ1-4, with no clear D. V was clipped by 1 base and J by 0 bases, with 12 bases between them. The CDR3 is 17 residues long. Germline assignment: CDR1 MGHDK and CDR2 SYGVNS. The CDR3 protein is CASSESWAYTTNEKLFF. CDR3 nucleotide sequence: TGTGCCAGCAGTGAATCTTGGGCCTATACAACTAATGAAAAACTGTTTTTT.

Comments on this clonotype: This could be a read error, since a much larger clone is one nucleotide away. The DNA for the CDR3 is TGTGCCAGCAGTAGGGGCAGCCTTAGCAATCAGCCCCAGCATTTT. This encodes CASSRGSLSNQPQHF. The rearrangement uses TRBV27 and TRBJ1-5; D perhaps matches TRBD1 (5 bases). The CDR3 contains 15 residues. The germline V gene has CDR1 MNHEY and CDR2 SMNVEV (reference sequence). The ends were cut back, 5 bases at V and 0 bases at J, with 11 bases in the middle.

The chain recombines TRBV28 with TRBJ2-1, with 7 nucleotides matching TRBD2. From germline, CDR1 is MDHEN and CDR2 SYDVKM. The trim removed 2 bases at V and 3 bases at J, leaving 7 bases unmatched. The CDR3 covers 16 residues. CDR3 sequence (DNA): TGTGCCAGCAGTTTACCTTCGGCTAGCGGCTACAATGAGCAGTTCTTC. It codes for CASSLPSASGYNEQFF.

This clonotype was seen a single time. V usage is TRBV2 and J usage is TRBJ2-1; D might be TRBD2 (6 bases). The V end lost 4 bases, the J end lost 9 bases, and 19 bases lay between the germline ends. The CDR3 runs 15 residues. Germline loops: CDR1 SNHLY, CDR2 FYNNEI. Written as DNA, the CDR3 is TGTGCCAGCAGTGGTGTAGGTAGCGGAGGCAGTGAGCAGTTCTTC. The encoded protein is CASSGVGSGGSEQFF.

For this clonotype: Its ends do not fully match the called genes, so a read error is possible. This chain links TRBV7-6 with TRBJ2-7, with D perhaps being TRBD1 or TRBD2 (5 bases each). CDR3 length: 16 amino acids. CDR1 is SGHVS, CDR2 FNYEAQ, per germline. This CDR3 is CASSPRGAGGGYEQCF. The CDR3 region has the DNA TGTGCCAGCAGCCCTAGGGGTGCGGGCGGAGGCTACGAGCAGTGCTTC.

At least ten counts were recorded for this clonotype. The rearrangement joins TRBV5-1 to TRBJ2-7, with D perhaps being TRBD1 or TRBD2 (5 bases each). The ends were cut back, 2 bases at V and 0 bases at J, with 15 bases in the middle. Per the germline V gene, CDR1 is SGHRS and CDR2 is YFSETQ. The CDR3 has 16 residues. The CDR3 protein is CASSFGNFGGSYEQYF. In nucleotides, the CDR3 is TGCGCCAGCAGCTTTGGTAATTTTGGGGGCTCCTACGAGCAGTACTTC.

The chain combines TRBV29-1 with TRBJ1-1, with unresolved D. Germline V gene lookup returns CDR1 SQVTM and CDR2 ANQGSEA. This CDR3 comprises 13 residues. Trimming shortened V by 0 bases and J by 7 bases, and 12 bases separated the two germline ends. This chain's CDR3 is CSVEDTVLGEAFF. CDR3 in DNA: TGCAGCGTTGAAGACACAGTGCTGGGTGAAGCTTTCTTT.

This chain uses TRBV6-5 with TRBJ2-2; 7 bases agree with TRBD2. Trimming removed 4 bases from V and 6 bases from J; junction bases left unmatched: 11. Germline lookup yields CDR1 MNHEY and CDR2 SVGAGI. The CDR3 contains 16 residues. The CDR3 nucleotides read TGTGCCAGCAGTTCAACCCCTAGCGGTTGGGCCGGGGAGCTGTTTTTT. Protein product: CASSSTPSGWAGELFF.

This clonotype was counted a few times. The chain is built from TRBV28 and TRBJ2-2; 7 bases fit TRBD1. Germline assignment: CDR1 MDHEN and CDR2 SYDVKM. Losses at the gene ends were 7 bases for V and 6 bases for J; bases not matched to a gene: 8. The CDR3 extends over 14 amino acids. The CDR3 DNA reads as TGTGCCAGCACGAAGACAGGGTTACCCGGGGAGCTGTTTTTT. As protein: CASTKTGLPGELFF.

This clonotype was observed at least ten times. V usage is TRBV28 and J usage is TRBJ1-1; the D gene is possibly TRBD1 (6 bases). Trimming cost V 5 bases and J 9 bases, with 13 bases left between them. The CDR3 spans 12 residues. Germline V gene sequence: CDR1 MDHEN, CDR2 SYDVKM. The CDR3 region is CASSPGQTQAFF. In DNA, the CDR3 is TGTGCCAGCAGTCCTGGACAGACTCAAGCTTTCTTT.

This clonotype was observed many times. The gene calls are TRBV2 and TRBJ2-5; 7 nucleotides match TRBD1. The CDR3 contains 14 residues. With V trimmed by 4 bases and J by 2 bases, 4 bases remained unmatched. Germline V gene sequence: CDR1 SNHLY, CDR2 FYNNEI. The CDR3: CASSGDSGQETQYF. The CDR3 DNA sequence: TGTGCCAGCAGTGGGGACAGCGGTCAAGAGACCCAGTACTTC.

In its sample, this clonotype was seen many times. This chain joins TRBV20-1 and TRBJ1-4; 7 nucleotides line up with TRBD1. After removal of 1 base from V and 7 bases from J, the junction contained 6 bases not matched to a gene. Per germline, CDR1 DFQATT and CDR2 SNEGSKA (reference sequence). This CDR3 is built from 14 residues. In DNA form, the CDR3 reads TGCAGTGCTAGAGTAACAGGGGCGGGTGAAAAACTGTTTTTT. Translating it yields CSARVTGAGEKLFF.